Described below is a single T cell receptor (beta chain) sequence and its context. Profiling relied on immunoSEQ multiplex PCR, and the TCRdb table lists in-frame clones only, not all of them. The table lists 11,000 to 15,000 clones, approximately 30% of them singletons. This CDR3 region has 19 residues. The germline CDR1 and CDR2 sequences are MGHRA and YSYEKL. Losses at the gene ends were 4 bases for V and 0 bases for J; bases not matched to a gene: 12. This specimen belongs to a study of graft-versus-host responses after intestinal transplantation. Study summary: Anti-thymocyte globulin served as induction for all recipients, who then took tacrolimus and steroids for three to four years.

CFSE-low proliferating responders, CD3+CD4+ and CD3+CD8+, were sorted post-reaction. The sample here was alloreactive CD4+ T cells from a mixed lymphocyte reaction culture, taken before intestinal transplant. Subset here: CFSE-low proliferating T cells sorted from roughly six-day pre-transplant mixed lymphocyte reaction (GvH or HvG direction). The receptor's source is a human patient who received an intestinal transplant. The chain couples TRBV4-1 to TRBJ2-3; 11 bases are shared with TRBD2. The CDR3 region is CASSLRPGTSGPSTDTQYF. CDR3 in DNA: TGCGCCAGCAGCCTCCGTCCCGGGACTAGCGGACCTAGCACAGATACGCAGTATTTT.